This record looks at one T cell receptor beta chain sequence and its context. The CDR3 runs 15 residues. V was trimmed by 3 bases and J by 2 bases, leaving 11 bases between them. CDR1 is LNHDA, CDR2 SQIVND, per germline (reference sequence). This entry is derived from a study of blood T cell repertoires in COVID-19. Study-level information: Collection of acute and convalescent COVID-19 samples took place in the United States, Italy and Spain. The cDNA or gDNA used as material had been derived from T cells, B-cell-depleted T cells, or PBMCs.

Original analysis: Quantification of nucleated cells was approximated via reference gene primer amplification. TCRdb keeps only in-frame clones here, not all; method: immunoSEQ multiplex PCR. V, J and clone size are those of that table, while D and trimming were read from the DNA. The repertoire has about 130,000 clones, around 89% of them found once; the top ten carry 2.5% to 3%. Material: peripheral blood. This clonotype was sampled from a man aged 60 to 75 with active or convalescent COVID-19. The chain combines TRBV19 with TRBJ2-1; tentatively, D is TRBD1 (6 bases). The CDR3 region has the DNA TGTGCCAGTAGTATTAGCAGGGGCCCCTACAATGAGCAGTTCTTC. Its protein is CASSISRGPYNEQFF.